This T cell receptor (beta chain) was sequenced during a study of shared clonotypes between healthy human individuals. Overall study results and limits: Clonotypes shared by all four donors outscored non-shared clonotypes in generation probability. Sample collection involved blood only; tissue repertoires are likely different.

A remark on this clone: Its antigen is not known.

Here immunoSEQ multiplex PCR was the method, and the copy in TCRdb shows in-frame clones only, minus some. This repertoire shows 1 million to 1.2 million clones, 60% to 85% found once; its top ten account for over 0.8%. The CDR3 extends over 15 amino acids. Germline-derived CDR1 and CDR2 are SNHLY and FYNNEI. Trimming took off 8 bases at V and 1 base at J, with 14 bases between the two ends. Sequenced material: memory CD4+ T cells from PBMCs. The subset is: CD45RA-negative fraction. The chain joins TRBV2 to TRBJ2-2, with D tentatively TRBD1 (5 bases). This receptor was obtained from a man younger than 35 in good health. Some clones in this sample may be carry-over from other donors' samples. DNA for the CDR3: TGTGCCAGCTCTATGGGGCAGGGGAACACCGGGGAGCTGTTTTTT. This translates into CASSMGQGNTGELFF.